This TCR beta chain emerged from a study of blood T cells in healthy people across ages. Together with a sample-barcoded 5' primer, a J-beta primer mix was included in a second PCR lasting roughly 6 to 12 cycles. From the 5' RACE reads, TCRdb called clonotypes with MiXCR, one entry per CDR3 protein. The table includes 780,000 or so distinct CDR3 sequences, around 50% detected once. The V segment lost 6 bases and the J segment 4 bases; nucleotides outside the gene matches: 17. This CDR3 contains 17 residues. Germline values: CDR1 LGHNA, CDR2 YSLEER. Whole-study results and caveats: PBMCs were not sorted, which prevented a conclusive comparison of naive versus antigen-experienced cells. Roughly linear age-related decline in beta diversity appeared, significant by age 40.

The authors isolated at least 6.5 million PBMCs per sample. This clonotype was observed a few times. The antigen is unknown. Source material: blood. This chain links TRBV4-3 with TRBJ1-2, with 7 positions matching TRBD1. The sequence was collected from a man aged 35 to 55 in good health. CDR3 nucleotide sequence: TGCGCCAGCAGGGGCCACACCGGACCACAGGGGATCTATGGCTACACCTTC. Protein product: CASRGHTGPQGIYGYTF.